The rows below give T cell receptor beta chains drawn from one sample of a study of PD-1 blockade in classical Hodgkin lymphoma. Using immunoSEQ multiplex PCR, the repertoire was profiled, and TCRdb retains in-frame clones only, with some absent. The sample holds around 19,000 clones; just over 75% are singletons and the top ten take approximately 40%. The sequenced sample was peripheral blood mononuclear cells (PBMCs), obtained before the second cycle of nivolumab. The source is a human donor with classical Hodgkin lymphoma. The CDR3 runs from the conserved cysteine through the conserved F or W. Only some rows state a clone size, as once, few, many or a class for expanded clones.

size	V	J	CDR3
few	TRBV30	TRBJ1-4	CALGQGGEKLFF
NA	TRBV19	TRBJ2-7	CASSITKKGTYEQYF
few	TRBV12-5	TRBJ1-1	CASGSSGYEAFF
NA	TRBV14	TRBJ2-7	CASSLAGSTYEQYF
NA	TRBV27	TRBJ1-5	CASTGGQPQHF
NA	TRBV6-1	TRBJ2-1	CASSEMEDPYNEQFF
NA	TRBV5-5	TRBJ2-7	CASSLVAYEQYF
few	TRBV5-1	TRBJ2-3	CASSASGGSDTQYF
NA	TRBV11-2	TRBJ1-6	CASSWDSSYNSPLHF
NA	TRBV7-9	TRBJ2-7	CASSAQGAQDPRDF
few	TRBV27	TRBJ2-4	CASSFLTGTAQYF
once	TRBV29-1	TRBJ1-2	CSVQLGALYGYTF
once	TRBV11-2	TRBJ2-3	CASSLVGGLNTQYF
NA	TRBV5-7	TRBJ1-4	CASSYDRLATNEKLFF
NA	TRBV15	TRBJ2-3	CATSRSRTGDADTQYF
NA	TRBV2	TRBJ1-5	CASRMVSGNQPQHF
few	TRBV4-1	TRBJ1-5	CASSPREGLGQPQHF
NA	TRBV5-1	TRBJ1-2	CASSASSGFRTLNYGYTF
once	TRBV9	TRBJ1-6	CASSVSPLAPLHF
NA	TRBV5-4	TRBJ1-1	CASSLGMLGERAEAFF
once	TRBV19	TRBJ2-5	CASSIGARKETQYF
NA	TRBV6-5	TRBJ2-1	CASRRGSGSPDEQFF
NA	TRBV18	TRBJ2-1	CASSPGNYNEQFF
NA	TRBV27	TRBJ2-7	CASTGHNSYEQYF
NA	TRBV27	TRBJ1-2	CASSTYGTPIGGYTF
NA	TRBV5-1	TRBJ2-1	CASSSSGRLGEQFF
NA	TRBV30	TRBJ1-3	CAWSPGGSGNTIYF
NA	TRBV6-1	TRBJ1-4	CASTRQGRTNEKLFF
NA	TRBV7-9	TRBJ2-5	CASSRETQYF
NA	TRBV7-8	TRBJ2-7	CASSSGQIRREQYF
few	TRBV19	TRBJ1-5	CASRQVNNQPQHF
NA	TRBV5-6	TRBJ1-1	CASSLSSRDTEAFF
NA	TRBV5-5	TRBJ1-1	CASSHPGQGDTEAFF
NA	TRBV7-3	TRBJ2-1	CASSLKPGYEQFF
NA	TRBV5-6	TRBJ2-7	CASSLPRHEQYF
NA	TRBV6-1	TRBJ1-2	CASRGNYGYTF
NA	TRBV6-5	TRBJ1-2	CASRGETGTGYTF
few	TRBV7-9	TRBJ2-7	CASSRSGPGEQYF
NA	TRBV5-1	TRBJ1-1	CASLGGSPEAFF